This T cell receptor (beta chain) is from a study of Ad26.COV2.S vaccination and SARS-CoV-2 variants. Treatment noted: approximately 18 received Ad26.COV2.S at low or high dose, single or two shots; about five received placebo; per-sample allocation not given. Day 63 after the first vaccine or placebo injection was the time point for sampling. TCRdb keeps only in-frame clones here, not all; method: immunoSEQ multiplex PCR. The table has a few hundred thousand clones, 83% seen once; the top ten hold about 7.4%. This CDR3 is built from 15 residues. J was trimmed by 0 bases and V by 5 bases; bases with no gene match: 7. Germline CDR1 GTSNPN, CDR2 SVGIG (reference sequence).

V and J are TRBV30 and TRBJ2-3; TRBD2 aligns across 8 bases. The sample was peripheral blood, taken in a trial of Ad26.COV2.S vaccine versus placebo. The sequence was collected from a person between 18 and 65 years old who received the Ad26.COV2.S COVID-19 vaccine or a placebo. DNA of the CDR3: TGTGCCTGGCCAGGACTAGCAGCGAGCACAGATACGCAGTATTTT. It yields the protein CAWPGLAASTDTQYF.